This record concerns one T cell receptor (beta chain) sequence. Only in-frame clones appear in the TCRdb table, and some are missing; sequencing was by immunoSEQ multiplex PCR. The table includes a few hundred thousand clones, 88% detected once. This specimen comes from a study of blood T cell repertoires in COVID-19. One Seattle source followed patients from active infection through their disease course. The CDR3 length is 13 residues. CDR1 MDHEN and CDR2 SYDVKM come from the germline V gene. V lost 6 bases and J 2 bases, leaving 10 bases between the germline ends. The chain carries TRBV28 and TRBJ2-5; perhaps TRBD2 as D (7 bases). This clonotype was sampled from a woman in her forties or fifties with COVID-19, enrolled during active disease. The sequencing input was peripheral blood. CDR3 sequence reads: CASRRGGQETQYF. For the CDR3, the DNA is TGTGCCAGCAGGAGGGGGGGTCAAGAGACCCAGTACTTC.